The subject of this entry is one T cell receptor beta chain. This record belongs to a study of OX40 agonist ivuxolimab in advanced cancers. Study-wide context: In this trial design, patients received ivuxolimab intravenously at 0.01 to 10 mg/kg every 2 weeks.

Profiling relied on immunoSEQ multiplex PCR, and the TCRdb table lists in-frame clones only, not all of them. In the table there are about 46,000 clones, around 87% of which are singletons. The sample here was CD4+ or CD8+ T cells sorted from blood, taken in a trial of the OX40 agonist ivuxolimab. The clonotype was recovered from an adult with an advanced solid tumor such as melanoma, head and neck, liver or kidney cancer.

The CDR3 loop reads CASSEIRWTEAFF. In DNA form, the CDR3 reads TGTGCCAGCAGTGAAATTCGGTGGACTGAAGCTTTCTTT. This chain uses TRBV6-1 with TRBJ1-1; D remains ambiguous. The ends were cut back, 2 bases at V and 5 bases at J, with 9 bases in the middle. The CDR3 consists of 13 residues. Germline-derived CDR1 and CDR2 are MNHNS and SASEGT.